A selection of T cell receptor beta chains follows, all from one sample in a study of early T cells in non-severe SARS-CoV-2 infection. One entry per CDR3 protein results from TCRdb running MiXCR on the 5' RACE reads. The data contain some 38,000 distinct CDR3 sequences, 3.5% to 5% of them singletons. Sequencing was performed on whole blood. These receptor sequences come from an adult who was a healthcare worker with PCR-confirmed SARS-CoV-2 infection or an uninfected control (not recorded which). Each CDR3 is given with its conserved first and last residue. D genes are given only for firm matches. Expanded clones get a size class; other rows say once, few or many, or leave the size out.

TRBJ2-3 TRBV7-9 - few TGTGCCAGCAGCAGTCGGGACGGCTACACAGATACGCAGTATTTT CASSSRDGYTDTQYF
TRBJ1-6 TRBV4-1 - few TGCGCCAGCAGCTCTAGAGGAACGGAGAATTCACCCCTCCACTTT CASSSRGTENSPLHF
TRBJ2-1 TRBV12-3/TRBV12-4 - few TGTGCCAGCAGTTTGCGGGGCATCTACAATGAGCAGTTCTTC CASSLRGIYNEQFF
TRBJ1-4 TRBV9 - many TGTGCCAGCAGCGTAAGGGGCGAGGGAGCCGGCCTGTTTTTT CASSVRGEGAGLFF
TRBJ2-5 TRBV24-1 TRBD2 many TGTGCCACCTCATCGGGACTAGAAGGGACCCAGTACTTC CATSSGLEGTQYF
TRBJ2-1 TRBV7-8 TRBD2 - TGTGCCAGCAGCGCCAGGACTAGCGGGGGCAGGTACAATGAGCAGTTCTTC CASSARTSGGRYNEQFF
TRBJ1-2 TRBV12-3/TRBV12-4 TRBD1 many TGTGCCAGCACTCGGGACAGGTACTATGGCTACACCTTC CASTRDRYYGYTF
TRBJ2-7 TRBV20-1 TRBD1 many TGCAGTGCTTTTCCAGGGGACAGTCCCTACGAGCAGTACTTC CSAFPGDSPYEQYF
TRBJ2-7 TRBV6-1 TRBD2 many TGTGCCAGCAGTGCAGCGGGGGGCCGCTACGAGCAGTACTTC CASSAAGGRYEQYF
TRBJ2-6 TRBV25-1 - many TGTGCCAGCAGTGAATCCCGGAGGAGCTCTGGGGCCAACGTCCTGACTTTC CASSESRRSSGANVLTF
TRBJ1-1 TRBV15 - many TGTGCCACCTCCTTGGCGGCGGACACTGAAGCTTTCTTT CATSLAADTEAFF
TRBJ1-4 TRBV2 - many TGTGCCAGCTTCCCCTCGTCGGTAGGGACAACTAATGAAAAACTGTTTTTT CASFPSSVGTTNEKLFF
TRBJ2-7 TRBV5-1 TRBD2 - TGCGCCAGCAGCTCGGGAGGCGAGCAGTACTTC CASSSGGEQYF
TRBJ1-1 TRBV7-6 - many TGTGCCAGCAGCGCATTTCCGGTGGGCACAAACACTGAAGCTTTCTTT CASSAFPVGTNTEAFF
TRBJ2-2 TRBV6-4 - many TGTGCCAGCAGTGACTCGTTCCGTGGCCGATACACCGGGGAGCTGTTTTTT CASSDSFRGRYTGELFF
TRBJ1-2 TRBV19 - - TGTGCCAGTTATAGGGGCCACTATGGCTACACCTTC CASYRGHYGYTF
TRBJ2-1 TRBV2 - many TGTGCCAGCAGGCAGGCCACCTACAATGAGCAGTTCTTC CASRQATYNEQFF
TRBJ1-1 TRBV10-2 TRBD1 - TGCGCCAGCAGTGAAGTAAGGGACAGTGGCGTAGCTTTCTTT CASSEVRDSGVAFF
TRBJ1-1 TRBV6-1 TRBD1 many TGTGCCAGCAGACAGGGGTCGGTGAACACTGAAGCTTTCTTT CASRQGSVNTEAFF
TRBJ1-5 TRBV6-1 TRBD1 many TGTGCCAGCAGTGTAATACCCGGACAGGGGCTATTGTGGCCCCAGCATTTT CASSVIPGQGLLWPQHF
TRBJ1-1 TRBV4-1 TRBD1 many TGCGCCAGCAGCCACCTTGGGACAGGCGGAACTGAAGCTTTCTTT CASSHLGTGGTEAFF
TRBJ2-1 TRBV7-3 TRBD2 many TGTGCCAGCAGCTTCACTAGCGGGGTCAATGAGCAGTTCTTC CASSFTSGVNEQFF
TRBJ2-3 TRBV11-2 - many TGTGCCAGCAGCTTAGAGAGGGGACGGGGCAAGAGAGATACGCAGTATTTT CASSLERGRGKRDTQYF
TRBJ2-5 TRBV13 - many TGTGCCAGCAGCTCCCCGACGGTCCAAGAGACCCAGTACTTC CASSSPTVQETQYF
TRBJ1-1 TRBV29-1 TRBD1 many TGCAGCGTTGATGGTCGGCCAGGGGGCGGGGCTGAAGCTTTCTTT CSVDGRPGGGAEAFF
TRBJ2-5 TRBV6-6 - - TGTGCCAGCAGTTACGCGCAAGAGACCCAGTACTTC CASSYAQETQYF
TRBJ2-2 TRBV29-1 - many TGCAGCGTTGAGAACACCGGGGAGCTGTTTTTT CSVENTGELFF
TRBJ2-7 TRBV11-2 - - TGTGCCAGCAGCTCACTCGACAGGGAGGGCGAGCAGTACTTC CASSSLDREGEQYF